This T cell receptor (beta chain) was found in a study of identical twins. Template switching added a universal primer binding site, and final cDNA carried unique molecular identifiers. One entry per CDR3 protein, called by TCRdb with MiXCR from the 5' RACE reads. The table has about 520,000 distinct CDR3 sequences, under 25% seen once. V lost 6 bases to trimming and J lost 2 bases; unmatched junction nucleotides: 4. Germline V gene lookup returns CDR1 ENHRY and CDR2 SYGVKD. The CDR3 spans 16 residues. The same sample was also used in a study of T cells expressing NK-cell markers. That work adds: Investigators obtained TCR beta repertoires from sorted CD3+CD56+NKG2C+, CD3+CD56+NKG2C- and CD3+CD56-NKG2C+ T cells. In a handful of donors, dominant clonotypes made up roughly 28.3-65% of CD3+CD56-NKG2C+ cells.

The V and J genes are TRBV10-3 and TRBJ2-1; 13 bases agree with TRBD2. This clonotype was obtained from a young woman in good health. The sequencing input was CD4+ T cells sorted from blood. The CDR3 bases are TGTGCCATCAGGGGGACTAGCGGGGCCACCTACAATGAGCAGTTCTTC. It yields the protein CAIRGTSGATYNEQFF.